The rows below give T cell receptor beta chains drawn from one sample of a study of T cell clonotyping in hematopoietic cell transplantation. Profiling relied on immunoSEQ multiplex PCR, and the TCRdb table lists in-frame clones only, not all of them. Of 4,500 to 6,500 clones in the sample, 75% to 85% were seen once. The sample here was PBMCs, taken 100 days after allogeneic stem cell transplant. These receptors all come from a male patient aged 45-60 years who had an allogeneic stem cell transplant from an unrelated donor, so the T cells may come from the graft donor. Some clones in this sample may be carry-over from other donors' samples. CDR3s include the opening cysteine and the closing phenylalanine or tryptophan.

v_call	j_call	cdr3_aa
TRBV4-1	TRBJ2-7	CASSQEMGYEQYF
TRBV27	TRBJ1-2	CASTRRGRINYGYTF
TRBV19	TRBJ2-4	CASSMRTVLGEVTIQYF
TRBV4-2	TRBJ1-3	CASSQDPSSSGNTIYF
TRBV6-4	TRBJ2-2	CASSEGLNTGELFF
TRBV5-5	TRBJ1-1	CASIYTNTEAFF
TRBV28	TRBJ1-1	CASSLSTGDTEAFF
TRBV2	TRBJ1-1	CASIRQGWNTEAFF
TRBV18	TRBJ2-7	CASSPSLVLSSYEQYF
TRBV6-1	TRBJ1-1	CASSEAPFFVNTEAFF
TRBV6-1	TRBJ1-2	CASSLLPVANYGYTF
TRBV10-3	TRBJ1-2	CAISESTGVTSITYGYTF
TRBV6-1	TRBJ1-5	CASRGTDWNQPQHF
TRBV18	TRBJ1-1	CASSLGGRINTEAFF
TRBV10-2	TRBJ1-1	CASNPSTGTNTEAFF
TRBV7-8	TRBJ1-2	CASSPRTGNGYTF
TRBV14	TRBJ1-2	CASSQRTYGYTF
TRBV6-1	TRBJ2-4	CASSAEYIQYF
TRBV9	TRBJ2-3	CASSVWLATDTQYF
TRBV30	TRBJ2-7	CAWSPMETKQYF
TRBV5-1	TRBJ2-5	CASSLAGRGETQYF
TRBV4-1	TRBJ2-7	CASSQELAGVEQYF
TRBV5-6	TRBJ1-2	CASREAGIFTYGYTF
TRBV5-1	TRBJ2-5	CASSARTSWDQETQYF
TRBV7-2	TRBJ2-7	CASSSSFESAEQYF
TRBV2	TRBJ1-5	CASSDSSGSGPQHF
TRBV2	TRBJ1-1	CASGFDTEAFF
TRBV7-8	TRBJ1-1	CASSPRMTEAFF
TRBV12-5	TRBJ2-5	CASGTGSGETQYF
TRBV7-2	TRBJ1-6	CASSPSRTGYNSPLHF
TRBV11-1	TRBJ2-5	CASSLDRYQETQYF
TRBV7-9	TRBJ2-7	CASSLRTGSSYEQYF
TRBV10-3	TRBJ1-2	CAISARDRGGYTF
TRBV28	TRBJ1-2	CASSSNTYGHTF
TRBV7-9	TRBJ2-7	CASSSGGYDYEQYF
TRBV29-1	TRBJ1-5	CSVVWQLNQPQHF
TRBV30	TRBJ2-3	CAWGWAGTDTQYF
TRBV30	TRBJ2-1	CALEDNEQFF
TRBV5-5	TRBJ1-1	CASSLEWGRGAFF
TRBV7-6	TRBJ2-3	CASSLRTSGSTDTQYF
TRBV5-1	TRBJ1-2	CASTLGLTGTSYGYTF
TRBV6-1	TRBJ2-7	CASSDRTVGAYEQYF
TRBV29-1	TRBJ2-7	CSVVTLLSSYEQYF
TRBV30	TRBJ1-2	CAWSTTGNYGYTF
TRBV5-4	TRBJ2-7	CASSPGQGTHEQYF
TRBV29-1	TRBJ2-5	CSVEWDRGPWETQYF
TRBV7-9	TRBJ1-2	CASSVTQAGYTF
TRBV29-1	TRBJ1-2	CSVERGSGYTF
TRBV25-1	TRBJ2-1	CASSGDPKDQFF
TRBV6-5	TRBJ2-2	CASSYSSSGELFF
TRBV5-4	TRBJ1-2	CASSVGSNHYGYTF